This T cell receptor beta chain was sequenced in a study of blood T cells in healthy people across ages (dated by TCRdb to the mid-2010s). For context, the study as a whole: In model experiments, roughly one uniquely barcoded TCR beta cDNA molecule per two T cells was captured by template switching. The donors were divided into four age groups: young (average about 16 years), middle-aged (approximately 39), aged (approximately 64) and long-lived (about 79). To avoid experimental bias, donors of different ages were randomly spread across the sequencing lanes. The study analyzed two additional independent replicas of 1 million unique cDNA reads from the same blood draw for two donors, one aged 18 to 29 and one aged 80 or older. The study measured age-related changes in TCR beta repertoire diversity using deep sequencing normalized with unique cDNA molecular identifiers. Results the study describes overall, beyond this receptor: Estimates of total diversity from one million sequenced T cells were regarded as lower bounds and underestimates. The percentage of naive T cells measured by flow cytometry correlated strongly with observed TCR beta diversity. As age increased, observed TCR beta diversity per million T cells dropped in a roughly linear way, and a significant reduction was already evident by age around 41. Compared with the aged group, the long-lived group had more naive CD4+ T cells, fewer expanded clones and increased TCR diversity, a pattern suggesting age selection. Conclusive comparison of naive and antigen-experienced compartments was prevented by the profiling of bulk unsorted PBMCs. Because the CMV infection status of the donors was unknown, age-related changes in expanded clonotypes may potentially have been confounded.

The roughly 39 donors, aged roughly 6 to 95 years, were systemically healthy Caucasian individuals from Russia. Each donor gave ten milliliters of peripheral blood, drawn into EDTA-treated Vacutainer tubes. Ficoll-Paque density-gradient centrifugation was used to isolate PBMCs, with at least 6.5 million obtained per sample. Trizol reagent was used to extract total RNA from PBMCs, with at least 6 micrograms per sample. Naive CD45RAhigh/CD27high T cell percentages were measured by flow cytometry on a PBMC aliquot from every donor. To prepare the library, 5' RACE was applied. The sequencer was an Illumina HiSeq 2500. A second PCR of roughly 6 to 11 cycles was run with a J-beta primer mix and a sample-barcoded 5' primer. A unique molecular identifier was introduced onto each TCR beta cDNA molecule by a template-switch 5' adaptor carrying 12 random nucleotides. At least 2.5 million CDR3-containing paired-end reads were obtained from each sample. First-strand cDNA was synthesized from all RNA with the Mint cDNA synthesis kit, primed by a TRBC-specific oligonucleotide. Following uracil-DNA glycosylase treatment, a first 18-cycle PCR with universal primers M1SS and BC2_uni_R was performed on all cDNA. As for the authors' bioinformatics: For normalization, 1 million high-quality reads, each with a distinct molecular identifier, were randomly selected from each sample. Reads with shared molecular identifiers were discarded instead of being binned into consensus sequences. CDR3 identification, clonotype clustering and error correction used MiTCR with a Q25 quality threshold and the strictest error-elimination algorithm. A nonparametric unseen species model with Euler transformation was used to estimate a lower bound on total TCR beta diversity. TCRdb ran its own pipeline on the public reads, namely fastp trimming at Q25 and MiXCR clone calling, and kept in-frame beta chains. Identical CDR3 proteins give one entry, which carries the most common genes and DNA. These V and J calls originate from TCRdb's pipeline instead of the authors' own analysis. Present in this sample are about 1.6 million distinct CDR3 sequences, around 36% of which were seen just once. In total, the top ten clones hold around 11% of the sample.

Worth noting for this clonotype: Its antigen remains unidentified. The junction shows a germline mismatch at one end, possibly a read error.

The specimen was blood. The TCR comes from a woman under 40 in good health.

The nucleotide sequence reads TGTGCCTGCAGTTTCGACGGGACTAGCGGGAGTAATGAGCAGTTCTTC. This codes for CACSFDGTSGSNEQFF. The receptor chain draws on TRBV12-3 or TRBV12-4 and TRBJ2-1; 14 central bases correspond to TRBD2. The CDR3 starts with the cysteine, ends with the phenylalanine, and has 16 residues. This entry keeps only the CDR3 DNA: 48 bases, framed from base 1.